The 18 T cell receptor beta chains given below trace back to one sample, sequenced in a study of regulatory T cells in long-lasting Graves disease. Construction of TCR beta libraries relied on iRepertoire HTBI primers and on Arm-PCR targeting CDR3 regions. MiXCR was run by TCRdb on the multiplex PCR reads, yielding one entry per CDR3 protein. The table has 700,000 or so distinct CDR3 sequences, 25% to 35% seen once. The time point denotes: persistent/refractory GD, antithyroid drugs over 5 years with positive TRAb. The TCR library was made from RNA extracted from PBMCs. The starting material was peripheral blood mononuclear cells (PBMCs), obtained when the disease was refractory, from a patient treated with antithyroid drugs. These receptor sequences come from a female donor with Graves disease.

This clonotype was picked up many times. The chain uses TRBV6-1 and TRBJ1-2; D may be TRBD1 (5 bases). V was pared by 4 bases and J by 0 bases, with 12 bases between. CDR1 and CDR2 from the germline V gene are MNHNS and SASEGT. The CDR3 totals 15 residues. CDR3 nucleotides: TGTGCCAGCAGTGTCACGACAGTCGCTAACTATGGCTACACCTTC. It is translated as CASSVTTVANYGYTF.

The chain employs TRBV7-3 and TRBJ2-7; 9 nucleotides align to TRBD2. V gave up 6 bases and J gave up 2 bases; unmatched junction bases: 11. The CDR3 spans 16 residues. CDR1 SGHTA and CDR2 FQGTGA come from the germline V gene. The CDR3 sequence is CASSPTAGGPPYEQYF. In nucleotides, the CDR3 is TGTGCCAGCAGTCCCACGGCGGGAGGGCCTCCCTACGAGCAGTACTTC.

The rearrangement joins TRBV5-1 to TRBJ1-2, with D possibly being TRBD1 (6 bases). The CDR3 spans 13 residues. The ends were cut back, 6 bases at V and 4 bases at J, with 13 bases in the middle. From germline, CDR1 is SGHRS and CDR2 YFSETQ. CDR3 bases: TGCGCCAGCACCACAGGGACCTCCTATGGCTACACCTTC. This translates into CASTTGTSYGYTF.

The chain is built from TRBV19 and TRBJ1-2; a weak D match, TRBD1 (6 bases). The CDR3 spans 16 residues. V lost 1 base, J lost 2 bases, and 14 bases lay in between. CDR1 and CDR2 (germline): LNHDA, SQIVND (reference sequence). CDR3 coding DNA: TGTGCCAGTAGTATAGTTGGGGGCGCTCGAAACTATGGCTACACCTTC. It translates to CASSIVGGARNYGYTF. Full variable domain (missing parts from reference TRBV19 and TRBJ1-2): DGGITQSPKYLFRKEGQNVTLSCEQNLNHDAMYWYRQDPGQGLRLIYYSQIVNDFQKGDIAEGYSVSREKKESFPLTVTSAQKNPTAFYLCASSIVGGARNYGYTFGSGTRLTVV.

This clonotype was seen only a few times. This chain links TRBV20-1 with TRBJ1-6; D call uncertain. V dropped 6 bases and J dropped 8 bases, with 29 bases sitting between them. Germline V gives CDR1 DFQATT, CDR2 SNEGSKA (reference sequence). This CDR3 is built from 18 residues. CDR3: CSAPGEGAGRLLDSPLHF. As DNA, the CDR3 is TGCAGTGCCCCCGGGGAGGGAGCAGGTCGTCTGCTGGATTCACCCCTCCACTTT.

This clonotype was picked up many times. The V call is TRBV2, the J call TRBJ1-1, with 9 bases aligning to TRBD1. Trimming cost V 7 bases and J 4 bases; bases outside gene matches: 10. CDR3 length: 15 amino acids. Germline CDR1 SNHLY, CDR2 FYNNEI. CDR3 in amino acids: CASTLDRGRGTEAFF. DNA of the CDR3: TGTGCCAGCACCTTAGACAGGGGGAGGGGCACTGAAGCTTTCTTT.

This chain links TRBV28 with TRBJ1-4, with D tentatively TRBD1 (5 bases). The length of the CDR3 is 13 residues. The V end was cut by 6 bases, the J end by 6 bases, with 11 bases between. Per the germline V gene, CDR1 is MDHEN and CDR2 is SYDVKM. The CDR3 sequence is CASRRGVYEKLFF. CDR3 in DNA: TGTGCCAGCAGGCGGGGGGTTTATGAAAAACTGTTTTTT.

This chain links TRBV11-2 with TRBJ1-1; D call uncertain. The CDR3 contains 14 residues. Germline loops: CDR1 SGHAT, CDR2 FQNNGV. V was clipped by 5 bases and J by 5 bases, with 15 bases between them. The CDR3 here is CASSVQTLGTEAFF. In DNA, the CDR3 is TGTGCCAGCAGCGTACAAACCTTGGGGACTGAAGCTTTCTTT.

This clonotype was observed a few times. The chain combines TRBV6-2 or TRBV6-3 with TRBJ1-2, with 11 bases identical to TRBD1. The V and J ends lost 4 bases and 8 bases, in that order; junction bases with no gene match: 6. The germline gives CDR1 MNHEY, CDR2 SVGEGT. The CDR3 is 14 amino acids. The CDR3 reads CASSFGQGAWGYTF. In DNA, the CDR3 is TGTGCCAGCAGTTTCGGACAGGGGGCGTGGGGCTACACCTTC.

This clonotype was detected ten times or more. This chain uses TRBV28 with TRBJ1-5, with D uncertain. Germline loops: CDR1 MDHEN, CDR2 SYDVKM. This CDR3 region has 15 residues. Trimming shortened V by 2 bases and J by 0 bases, and 8 bases separated the two germline ends. The CDR3 region is CASSLLGGSNQPQHF. DNA for the CDR3: TGTGCCAGCAGTTTACTGGGAGGTAGCAATCAGCCCCAGCATTTT.

This clonotype has at least ten counts. This sequence joins TRBV28 and TRBJ1-1, with D uncertain. CDR3 length: 13 residues. With 6 bases removed from V and 0 bases from J, the gap between germline ends came to 8 bases. Germline CDR1 and CDR2: MDHEN and SYDVKM. CDR3 coding DNA: TGTGCCAGCAGACTCAAGCTGAACACTGAAGCTTTCTTT. Translated, it gives CASRLKLNTEAFF.

This clonotype was counted many times. This sequence joins TRBV28 and TRBJ1-5; 10 nucleotides agree with TRBD1. The CDR3 totals 15 residues. CDR1 and CDR2 (germline): MDHEN, SYDVKM. V shed 5 bases, J shed 4 bases, and the junction held 5 bases outside the gene matches. CDR3 sequence (DNA): TGTGCCAGCAGTCTACCGGGACAGGGGAATCAGCCCCAGCATTTT. This gives the protein CASSLPGQGNQPQHF.

The V call is TRBV3-1, the J call TRBJ1-5; no clear D gene. V lost 1 base and J lost 7, with 8 bases in between. The CDR3 is 13 amino acids. Germline CDR1 LGHDT, CDR2 YNNKEL (reference sequence). CDR3 in amino acids: CASSQGAVQPQHF. The CDR3 coding sequence is TGTGCCAGCAGCCAAGGGGCAGTCCAGCCCCAGCATTTT.

This clonotype was detected a few times. This chain uses TRBV7-2 with TRBJ1-1; 7 nucleotides align to TRBD1. The germline V gene has CDR1 SGHTA and CDR2 FQGNSA. V shed 8 bases, J shed 4 bases, and the junction held 13 bases outside the gene matches. The CDR3 length is 15 residues. CDR3 DNA sequence: TGTGCCAGCCAACTACTTTCACAGGGGACCACTGAAGCTTTCTTT. Protein product: CASQLLSQGTTEAFF.

The count of this clonotype is one. The V and J genes are TRBV11-3 and TRBJ2-2, with TRBD2 matching 12 bases. The CDR3 length is 16 residues. Germline CDR1 and CDR2: SGHNT and YENEEA. Unmatched junction bases numbered 7, after V lost 5 bases and J lost 6 bases. CDR3 sequence (DNA): TGTGCCAGCAGCCCCCGACTAGCGGGGGCAGCCGGGGAGCTGTTTTTT. Translated, it gives CASSPRLAGAAGELFF.

This clonotype was seen a few times. The V gene is TRBV7-9, the J gene TRBJ2-7; perhaps D is TRBD1 or TRBD2 (5 bases each). V lost 5 bases, J lost 5 bases, and 16 bases lay in between. The CDR3 loop spans 14 amino acids. Germline V gives CDR1 SEHNR, CDR2 FQNEAQ (reference sequence). The chain's CDR3 is CASSPSWGPHEQYF. In DNA form, the CDR3 reads TGTGCCAGCAGCCCGAGCTGGGGACCCCACGAGCAGTACTTC.

This clonotype was counted between two and nine times. The chain uses TRBV12-3 or TRBV12-4 and TRBJ2-4; D possibly corresponds to TRBD2 (5 bases). Trimming took 3 bases from V and 7 from J, leaving 16 bases between them. This CDR3 spans 15 amino acids. The DNA of the CDR3 is TGTGCCAGCAGTTTGATACCGGGAACTGAGAACATTCAGTACTTC. Its protein product is CASSLIPGTENIQYF.

V is TRBV2 and J is TRBJ2-7; D not certain. This CDR3 has 13 amino acids. Trimming pared 5 bases from V and 4 bases from J, leaving 12 bases between. The germline V gene has CDR1 SNHLY and CDR2 FYNNEI. The CDR3 coding sequence is TGTGCCAGCAGTCCCCGGGCAGTATACGAGCAGTACTTC. This encodes CASSPRAVYEQYF.